The clone carrying this T cell receptor (beta chain) has ten or more counts. The antigen remains unidentified. This specimen comes from a study of T cell repertoires in cytomegalovirus infection. One entry per CDR3 protein results from TCRdb running MiXCR on the reads. The sample lists about a million distinct CDR3 sequences, approximately 30% occurring once. Germline loops: CDR1 SGHVS, CDR2 FQNEAQ. Trimming shortened V by 4 bases and J by 6 bases, and 18 bases separated the two germline ends. This CDR3 region has 15 residues. The receptor comes from a human donor in good health (CMV status not recorded). Some clones in this sample may be carry-over from other donors' samples. Sequenced here: cultured CD8+ T cells from PBMCs, sampled from culture after CMV antigen stimulation. V gene TRBV7-8 combines with J gene TRBJ1-2; D is possibly TRBD1 (6 bases). The CDR3 loop is CASSSQRTDHDGYTF. CDR3 DNA sequence: TGTGCCAGCAGCTCCCAGAGGACAGATCACGATGGCTACACCTTC.